Each of the 18 T cell receptor beta chains below was sequenced from the same sample in a study of blood T cells in healthy people across ages. Primers used in a second PCR of about 6 to 11 cycles were a sample-barcoded 5' primer and a J-beta primer mix. Each CDR3 protein is one row after TCRdb ran MiXCR on the 5' RACE reads. The sample consists of around 800,000 distinct CDR3 sequences, roughly 24% of them appearing once. The data also belong to a second study, concerning T cells of mothers and their children.

Sequencing input: blood. These TCRs come from a boy younger than 18 in good health.

This clonotype appeared a few times. The rearrangement uses TRBV11-2 and TRBJ2-1; 10 bases are a match to TRBD2. V shed 3 bases, J shed 4 bases, and the junction held 3 bases outside the gene matches. Germline V gene lookup returns CDR1 SGHAT and CDR2 FQNNGV. CDR3 length: 15 residues. The chain's CDR3 is CASSFIAGGYNEQFF. CDR3 sequence (DNA): TGTGCCAGCAGCTTTATAGCGGGGGGATACAATGAGCAGTTCTTC.

This chain uses TRBV20-1 with TRBJ2-1, with D possibly called TRBD1 or TRBD2 (5 bases each). The end of the DNA aligns better with TRBJ2-7, so the J call may be wrong. Germline V gene data show CDR1 as DFQATT and CDR2 as SNEGSKA (reference sequence). The CDR3 covers 11 residues. The CDR3 coding sequence is TGCAGTAAACAACTAGGGGTCGAGCAGTACTTC. Amino acids: CSKQLGVEQYF.

V is TRBV12-3 or TRBV12-4 and J is TRBJ2-1; 8 nucleotides agree with TRBD2. Trimming removed 5 bases from V and 4 bases from J; junction bases left unmatched: 13. CDR3 length: 17 residues. The CDR3 protein is CASSGESGTSPYNEQFF. In DNA form, the CDR3 reads TGTGCCAGCAGTGGTGAATCCGGGACTAGTCCTTACAATGAGCAGTTCTTC.

The rearrangement joins TRBV28 to TRBJ2-7, with D perhaps given as TRBD1 or TRBD2 (7 bases each). The CDR3 runs to 15 residues. Germline V gene sequence: CDR1 MDHEN, CDR2 SYDVKM. Trimming removed 6 bases at V and 3 bases at J, with 18 bases between. CDR3 nucleotide sequence: TGTGCCAGCAGCTCCTCAGGGGGGGCCTACTACGAGCAGTACTTC. This gives the protein CASSSSGGAYYEQYF.

The chain links TRBV5-1 to TRBJ2-6, with D possibly being TRBD1 (6 bases). This CDR3 is 21 amino acids long. Germline V gives CDR1 SGHRS, CDR2 YFSETQ. V lost 0 bases and J 0 bases, leaving 22 bases between the germline ends. CDR3 DNA sequence: TGCGCCAGCAGCTTGGGGCAGGGGATCTCCACTTCCTTCTCTGGGGCCAACGTCCTGACTTTC. Its translation is CASSLGQGISTSFSGANVLTF.

To note about this clonotype: One end of the junction varies from germline; a read error may be responsible. The chain has TRBV7-6 and TRBJ2-5; TRBD2 is a possible D gene (6 bases). The CDR3 covers 18 residues. Per germline, CDR1 SGHVS and CDR2 FNYEAQ. The CDR3 coding sequence is TGTGCTAGCAGCTTAAGGGCAAAGAGGGAGCGGGACCAAGAGACCCAGTACTTC. Translating it yields CASSLRAKRERDQETQYF.

CDR3 coding DNA: TGTGCCAGCATTCTTTACCGACAGGGGGCAACAGATACGCAGTATTTT. It encodes CASILYRQGATDTQYF. The chain recombines TRBV12-3 or TRBV12-4 with TRBJ2-3; 10 nucleotides line up with TRBD1. The junction had 10 bases not matched to a gene; V was cut back by 7 bases and J by 3 bases. This CDR3 contains 16 residues.

Ten or more counts support this clonotype. The genes are TRBV14 and TRBJ2-1; D perhaps matches TRBD2 (6 bases). Trimming stripped 0 bases from V and 4 bases from J, with 16 bases between. CDR1 and CDR2 from the germline V gene are SGHDN and FVKESK. This CDR3 spans 17 amino acids. The CDR3 coding sequence is TGTGCCAGCAGCCAAGACGGGATAGCGGCCACGTACAATGAGCAGTTCTTC. This encodes CASSQDGIAATYNEQFF.

A few counts support this clonotype. The chain links TRBV5-1 to TRBJ2-5; D is possibly TRBD1 (6 bases). CDR1 is SGHRS, CDR2 YFSETQ, per germline. The CDR3 consists of 14 residues. V lost 2 bases to trimming and J lost 4 bases, with 12 bases between them. The CDR3 sequence: CASSFWGPGETQYF. The CDR3 nucleotides read TGCGCCAGCAGCTTTTGGGGGCCGGGAGAGACCCAGTACTTC.

This clonotype was picked up a small number of times. The chain has TRBV7-8 and TRBJ2-7; 9 bases map to TRBD2. This CDR3 spans 16 amino acids. J lost 0 bases, V lost 2 bases, and 5 bases had no gene match. Germline values: CDR1 SGHVS, CDR2 FQNEAQ. CDR3 sequence (DNA): TGTGCCAGCAGCTTATCGGCTAGCGGGACCTCCTACGAGCAGTACTTC. This sequence encodes CASSLSASGTSYEQYF.

In this sample, this clonotype turned up a few times. The rearrangement uses TRBV20-1 and TRBJ2-3; 8 positions match TRBD2. Germline values: CDR1 DFQATT, CDR2 SNEGSKA (reference sequence). Unmatched junction bases numbered 6, after V lost 0 bases and J lost 4 bases. CDR3 length: 15 residues. The CDR3 protein is CSARDSSGGPDTQYF. The CDR3 region has the DNA TGCAGTGCTAGAGATTCGTCGGGAGGGCCAGATACGCAGTATTTT.

This clonotype was found a few times. A junction boundary mismatches the germline segment, possibly from a read error. The chain carries TRBV12-3 or TRBV12-4 and TRBJ1-1; tentatively, D is TRBD1 (5 bases). This CDR3 is 13 amino acids long. DNA for the CDR3: TGTGCCGGCAGTTTCGAGGGGTACACTGAAGCTTTCTTT. Amino acid sequence: CAGSFEGYTEAFF.

The chain links TRBV5-4 to TRBJ2-4; 7 nucleotides align to TRBD2. The CDR3 loop spans 16 amino acids. Germline V gene lookup returns CDR1 SGHNT and CDR2 YYREEE (reference sequence). The junction had 5 bases not matched to a gene; V was cut back by 2 bases and J by 0 bases. As DNA, the CDR3 is TGTGCCAGCAGCTTTGGGGGGGAAGGAGCCAAAAACATTCAGTACTTC. It specifies CASSFGGEGAKNIQYF. Combining the CDR3 with reference TRBV5-4 and TRBJ2-4 gives the whole variable domain ETGVTQSPTHLIKTRGQQVTLRCSSQSGHNTVSWYQQALGQGPQFIFQYYREEENGRGNFPPRFSGLQFPNYSSELNVNALELDDSALYLCASSFGGEGAKNIQYFGAGTRLSVL.

This clonotype was detected a few times. This chain uses TRBV7-2 with TRBJ2-2; 10 bases line up with TRBD2. CDR1 and CDR2 from the germline V gene are SGHTA and FQGNSA. Losses at the gene ends were 5 bases for V and 6 bases for J; bases not matched to a gene: 9. This CDR3 contains 16 residues. The CDR3 DNA reads TGTGCCAGCAGCATCTTAGCGGGGGGCACCTCCGGGGAGCTGTTTTTT. It is translated as CASSILAGGTSGELFF. Using reference TRBV7-2 and TRBJ2-2 for the parts outside the CDR3, the full variable domain is GAGVSQSPSNKVTEKGKDVELRCDPISGHTALYWYRQSLGQGLEFLIYFQGNSAPDKSGLPSDRFSAERTGGSVSTLTIQRTQQEDSAVYLCASSILAGGTSGELFFGEGSRLTVL.

The chain links TRBV4-2 to TRBJ2-5; no definite D call. The V gene's germline CDR1 is LGHNA and CDR2 YNFKEQ. Trimming removed 4 bases at V and 11 bases at J, with 23 bases between. CDR3 length: 15 amino acids. DNA of the CDR3: TGTGCCAGCAGCCCTTACATGGACGGGCCCTATGAGCAGTACTTC. Translation: CASSPYMDGPYEQYF.

The genes are TRBV4-1 and TRBJ2-5; a weak D match, TRBD2 (6 bases). CDR3 length: 14 residues. Germline V gives CDR1 MGHRA, CDR2 YSYEKL. Trimming took 1 base from V and 5 from J, leaving 11 bases between them. CDR3 region: CASSQVVAGETQYF. The CDR3 nucleotides are TGCGCCAGCAGCCAAGTTGTCGCGGGGGAGACCCAGTACTTC.

This rearrangement joins TRBV6-5 to TRBJ2-7; 9 positions match TRBD1. CDR1 MNHEY and CDR2 SVGAGI come from the germline V gene. This CDR3 contains 13 residues. V lost 3 bases and J lost 7; bases outside the gene matches: 4. The CDR3, as DNA: TGTGCCAGCAGTTATGGGGACAGGGATGAGCAGTACTTC. Amino acids: CASSYGDRDEQYF.

The rearrangement uses TRBV20-1 and TRBJ2-5; 9 nucleotides line up with TRBD2. The CDR3 has 18 residues. The J segment lost 7 bases and the V segment lost 3 bases, leaving 21 bases of the junction unmatched. CDR1 and CDR2 from the germline V gene are DFQATT and SNEGSKA (reference sequence). CDR3 DNA sequence: TGCAGTGCTAGCTTACCCTGGGCGCGGGGGGGAGTCGGAGGGACCCAGTACTTC. Amino acids: CSASLPWARGGVGGTQYF.